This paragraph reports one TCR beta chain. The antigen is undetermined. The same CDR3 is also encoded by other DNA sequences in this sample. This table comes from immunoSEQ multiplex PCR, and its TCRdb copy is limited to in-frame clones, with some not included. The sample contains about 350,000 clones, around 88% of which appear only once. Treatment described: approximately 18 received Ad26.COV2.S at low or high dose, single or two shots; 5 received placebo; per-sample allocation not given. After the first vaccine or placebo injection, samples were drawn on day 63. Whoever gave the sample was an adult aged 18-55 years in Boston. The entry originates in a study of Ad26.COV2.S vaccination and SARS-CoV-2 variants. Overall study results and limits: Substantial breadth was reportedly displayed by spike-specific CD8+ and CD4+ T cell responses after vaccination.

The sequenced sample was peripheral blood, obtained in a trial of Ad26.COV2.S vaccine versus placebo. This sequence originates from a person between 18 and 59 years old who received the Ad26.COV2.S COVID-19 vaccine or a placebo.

CDR3 in DNA: TGTGCCAGCAGTTCAGGGGCGGAAGCTTTCTTT. Protein sequence: CASSSGAEAFF. The V and J genes are TRBV12-3 or TRBV12-4 and TRBJ1-1; D is perhaps TRBD1 (6 bases). The CDR3 is 11 residues long. V lost 4 bases to trimming and J lost 8 bases, with 8 bases between them.